This is a list of T cell receptor beta chains from one sample in a study of shared clonotypes between healthy human individuals. Produced via immunoSEQ multiplex PCR; TCRdb's table is partial and in-frame only. The table lists roughly 500,000 clones, roughly three quarters of them singletons. The source material was PBMCs. These receptors all come from a woman aged 40 to 50 in good health. Some clones in this sample may be carry-over from other donors' samples. The CDR3 runs from the conserved cysteine through the conserved F or W. A D gene is named only where the DNA matches it firmly. Rows give clone size only sometimes, using once, few, many, or a class for an expanded clone.

v_gene: TRBV6-6; j_gene: TRBJ2-1; d_gene: -; abundance: -; CDR3aa: CASSSSEQFF; CDR3nt: -
v_gene: TRBV7-8; j_gene: TRBJ1-1; d_gene: -; abundance: once; CDR3aa: CASSLKGTEAFF; CDR3nt: TGTGCCAGCAGCTTAAAGGGCACTGAAGCTTTCTTT
v_gene: TRBV15; j_gene: TRBJ2-1; d_gene: TRBD2; abundance: -; CDR3aa: CATSREGTSGSYNEQFF; CDR3nt: TGTGCCACCAGCAGAGAAGGGACTAGCGGCTCCTACAATGAGCAGTTCTTC
v_gene: TRBV5-4; j_gene: TRBJ2-5; d_gene: TRBD2; abundance: -; CDR3aa: CASSLRLAGEETQYF; CDR3nt: TGTGCCAGCAGCCTTAGACTAGCGGGAGAAGAGACCCAGTACTTC
v_gene: TRBV5-1; j_gene: TRBJ1-2; d_gene: TRBD1; abundance: -; CDR3aa: CASSVTGDSSYGYTF; CDR3nt: TGCGCCAGCAGCGTGACAGGGGATTCTAGCTATGGCTACACCTTC
v_gene: TRBV18; j_gene: TRBJ1-2; d_gene: -; abundance: -; CDR3aa: CASSPPDTNYGYTF; CDR3nt: TGTGCCAGCTCACCACCGGACACAAACTATGGCTACACCTTC
v_gene: TRBV5-8; j_gene: TRBJ1-5; d_gene: -; abundance: -; CDR3aa: CASSLDGGVSNQPQHF; CDR3nt: TGTGCCAGCAGCTTGGACGGGGGCGTCAGCAATCAGCCCCAGCATTTT
v_gene: TRBV27; j_gene: TRBJ1-2; d_gene: -; abundance: -; CDR3aa: CASSLAFRVGGYTF; CDR3nt: TGTGCCAGCAGTTTGGCCTTCCGGGTGGGTGGCTACACCTTC
v_gene: TRBV25-1; j_gene: TRBJ2-3; d_gene: -; abundance: -; CDR3aa: CASSETRDQFMATDTQYF; CDR3nt: TGTGCCAGCAGTGAAACTCGGGACCAGTTTATGGCCACAGATACGCAGTATTTT
v_gene: TRBV28; j_gene: TRBJ1-3; d_gene: TRBD1; abundance: -; CDR3aa: CASSTGGSGNTIYF; CDR3nt: TGTGCCAGCAGTACAGGGGGCTCTGGAAACACCATATATTTT
v_gene: TRBV27; j_gene: TRBJ2-1; d_gene: -; abundance: -; CDR3aa: CASTEGAATYNEQFF; CDR3nt: TGTGCCAGCACAGAGGGAGCGGCTACCTACAATGAGCAGTTCTTC
v_gene: TRBV7-2; j_gene: TRBJ2-1; d_gene: -; abundance: -; CDR3aa: CASSLAETRNEQFF; CDR3nt: TGTGCCAGCAGCTTAGCGGAGACACGCAATGAGCAGTTCTTC
v_gene: TRBV6-1; j_gene: TRBJ2-1; d_gene: -; abundance: once; CDR3aa: CASSEPAARRAYNEQFF; CDR3nt: TGTGCCAGCAGTGAACCGGCGGCCCGAAGAGCCTACAATGAGCAGTTCTTC
v_gene: TRBV7-9; j_gene: TRBJ1-3; d_gene: -; abundance: -; CDR3aa: CARDSDSGNTIYF; CDR3nt: TGTGCCAGGGACTCGGACTCTGGAAACACCATATATTTT
v_gene: TRBV28; j_gene: TRBJ1-2; d_gene: TRBD1; abundance: -; CDR3aa: CASSSPGQVVSGYTF; CDR3nt: TGTGCCAGCAGTTCCCCGGGACAGGTGGTGAGTGGCTACACCTTC
v_gene: TRBV6-5; j_gene: TRBJ1-4; d_gene: -; abundance: -; CDR3aa: CASSYSEGNEKLFF; CDR3nt: TGTGCCAGCAGTTACTCTGAGGGTAATGAAAAACTGTTTTTT
v_gene: TRBV15; j_gene: TRBJ1-4; d_gene: -; abundance: -; CDR3aa: CATQVGQGSYEKLFF; CDR3nt: TGTGCCACCCAAGTGGGGCAGGGAAGTTATGAAAAACTGTTTTTT
v_gene: TRBV15; j_gene: TRBJ2-3; d_gene: TRBD2; abundance: few; CDR3aa: CATSKPRTSGRPAWFPDTQYF; CDR3nt: TGTGCCACCAGCAAACCACGGACTAGCGGGAGGCCCGCCTGGTTTCCAGATACGCAGTATTTT